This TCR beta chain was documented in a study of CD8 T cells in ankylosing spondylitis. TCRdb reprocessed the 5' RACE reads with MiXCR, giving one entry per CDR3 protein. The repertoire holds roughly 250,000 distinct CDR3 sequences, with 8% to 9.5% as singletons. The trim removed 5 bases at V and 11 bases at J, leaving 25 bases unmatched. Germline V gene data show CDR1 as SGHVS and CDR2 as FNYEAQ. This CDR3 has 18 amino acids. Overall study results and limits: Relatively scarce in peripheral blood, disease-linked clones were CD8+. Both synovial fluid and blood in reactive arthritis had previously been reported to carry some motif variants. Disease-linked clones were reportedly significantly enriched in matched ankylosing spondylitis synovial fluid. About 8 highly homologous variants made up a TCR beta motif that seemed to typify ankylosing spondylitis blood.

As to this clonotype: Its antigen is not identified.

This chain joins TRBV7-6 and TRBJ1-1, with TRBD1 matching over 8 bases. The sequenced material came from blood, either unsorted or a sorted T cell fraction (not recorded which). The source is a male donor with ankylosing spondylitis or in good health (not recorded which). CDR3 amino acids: CASSPLNRADRGHPGAFF. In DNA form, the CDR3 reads TGTGCCAGCAGCCCTTTAAATCGTGCAGACAGGGGCCACCCTGGGGCTTTCTTT.